The 9 T cell receptor beta chains reported below all come from one sample, sequenced in a study of shared clonotypes between healthy human individuals. Sequencing used immunoSEQ multiplex PCR; TCRdb keeps in-frame clones, though not all of them. This table has more than 2 million clones, about 95% appearing once. Positively selected for CCR7, the CD45RO-negative cells used as naive CD8 cells excluded terminally differentiated effector memory CD45RA+ cells. The material sequenced was naive CD8+ T cells sorted from blood. The receptors come from a man between 18 and 29 years old in good health.

The J gene is TRBJ1-1, the V gene TRBV5-4; 8 bases are a match to TRBD1. There are 12 residues in the CDR3. CDR1 and CDR2 from the germline V gene are SGHNT and YYREEE (reference sequence). Losses at the gene ends were 4 bases for V and 7 bases for J; bases not matched to a gene: 3. CDR3 protein: CASSKGQDEAFF. CDR3 nucleotide sequence: TGTGCCAGCAGCAAGGGACAGGATGAAGCTTTCTTT.

The V and J genes are TRBV13 and TRBJ2-5; TRBD1 agrees at 9 bases. The germline V gene has CDR1 PRHDT and CDR2 FYEKMQ (reference sequence). Trimming removed 0 bases from V and 5 bases from J; junction bases left unmatched: 4. There are 15 residues in the CDR3. The CDR3 bases are TGTGCCAGCAGCTTAGGACAGGGGGCATTCGAGACCCAGTACTTC. It translates to CASSLGQGAFETQYF.

The rearrangement links TRBV7-9 to TRBJ2-7; perhaps TRBD2 as D (6 bases). V lost 6 bases and J 2 bases, leaving 14 bases between the germline ends. There are 14 residues in the CDR3. Germline lookup yields CDR1 SEHNR and CDR2 FQNEAQ (reference sequence). Here the CDR3 DNA reads TGTGCCAGCAGTCAGGGAGGTTTGGCCTACGAGCAGTACTTC. This sequence encodes CASSQGGLAYEQYF.

J is TRBJ1-4 and V is TRBV4-3, with D unclear. Trimming took 0 bases from V and 0 from J, leaving 14 bases between them. CDR1 LGHNA and CDR2 YSLEER come from the germline V gene. This CDR3 is 18 amino acids long. The CDR3 DNA follows: TGCGCCAGCAGCCAAGATTTTTTTTTAGGTACAACTAATGAAAAACTGTTTTTT. As protein: CASSQDFFLGTTNEKLFF.

The gene calls are TRBV9 and TRBJ2-1; 7 bases fit TRBD1. V lost 4 bases to trimming and J lost 3 bases; unmatched junction nucleotides: 7. This CDR3 is built from 15 residues. Germline CDR1 reads SGDLS; CDR2 reads YYNGEE. The CDR3 loop reads CASSTAGTVYNEQFF. As DNA, the CDR3 is TGTGCCAGCAGCACGGCCGGGACAGTCTACAATGAGCAGTTCTTC.

The rearrangement joins TRBV4-1 to TRBJ2-7, with TRBD2 as a possible D gene (5 bases). The CDR3 is 14 residues long. V dropped 2 bases and J dropped 3 bases, with 11 bases sitting between them. Germline V gene data show CDR1 as MGHRA and CDR2 as YSYEKL. DNA for the CDR3: TGCGCCAGCAGCCAAAATCCGGGATTCTACGAGCAGTACTTC. Protein: CASSQNPGFYEQYF.

This chain uses TRBV5-6 with TRBJ2-5, with 10 bases identical to TRBD2. CDR1 SGHDT and CDR2 YYEEEE come from the germline V gene. V was clipped by 5 bases and J by 5 bases; unmatched bases: 3. The CDR3 runs to 13 residues. The CDR3 coding sequence is TGTGCCAGCAGAAGCGGGGGGGCTGAGACCCAGTACTTC. Amino acids: CASRSGGAETQYF.

The genes are TRBV6-1 and TRBJ2-7, with a weak D call TRBD1 (6 bases). In germline, CDR1 is MNHNS, CDR2 SASEGT. The CDR3 runs to 14 residues. The V and J ends lost 3 bases and 1 base respectively, with 10 bases between them. This CDR3 reads CASSEPDRSYEQYF. DNA for the CDR3: TGTGCCAGCAGTGAGCCGGACAGATCCTACGAGCAGTACTTC.

As regards this clone: Other DNA sequences in the sample encode the same CDR3. The V call is TRBV4-3, the J call TRBJ2-7, with D hard to call. The CDR3 length is 15 residues. From germline, CDR1 is LGHNA and CDR2 YSLEER. Deletions cut 0 bases from V and 3 bases from J, with 12 bases between. The CDR3 nucleotides read TGCGCCAGCAGCCAAGATCTTCTGGGAAACTACGAGCAGTACTTC. Amino acid sequence: CASSQDLLGNYEQYF.